This is a list of T cell receptor beta chains from one sample in a study of T cell repertoires in cytomegalovirus infection. Their antigens remain unidentified. TCRdb reprocessed the reads with MiXCR, giving one entry per CDR3 protein. Counted here are roughly 860,000 distinct CDR3 sequences, 32% occurring once; the ten biggest clones make up around 11%. Sequencing used cultured CD8+ T cells from PBMCs, obtained from culture after CMV antigen stimulation. These receptors were obtained from a human donor in good health (CMV status not recorded). Some clones in this sample may be carry-over from other donors' samples. Both conserved end residues are part of each CDR3. A D gene is named only where the DNA matches it firmly. The size of a clone is reported for some rows only, either as once, few or many, or as a class for expanded clones.

v_call: TRBV28
j_call: TRBJ2-1
cdr3_length: 16
clone_size: few
d_call: TRBD1
cdr3_aa: CASSFPGQGPYNEQFF
cdr3_nt: TGTGCCAGCAGTTTTCCAGGACAGGGTCCCTACAATGAGCAGTTCTTC

v_call: TRBV7-8
j_call: TRBJ2-1
cdr3_length: 15
clone_size: many
d_call: NA
cdr3_aa: CASSLVESIYDEQFF
cdr3_nt: TGTGCCAGCAGCTTAGTAGAGTCTATTTACGATGAGCAGTTCTTC

v_call: TRBV5-1
j_call: TRBJ2-5
cdr3_length: 15
clone_size: NA
d_call: NA
cdr3_aa: CASSLGQMYQETQYF
cdr3_nt: TGCGCCAGCAGCTTGGGACAGATGTACCAAGAGACCCAGTACTTC

v_call: TRBV7-2
j_call: TRBJ2-3
cdr3_length: 15
clone_size: medium-sized
d_call: TRBD1
cdr3_aa: CASSLRDREADTQYF
cdr3_nt: TGTGCCAGCAGCTTAAGGGACAGGGAGGCAGATACGCAGTATTTT

v_call: TRBV15
j_call: TRBJ1-5
cdr3_length: 16
clone_size: NA
d_call: NA
cdr3_aa: CATSRHQDSSNQPQHF
cdr3_nt: TGTGCCACCAGCAGACATCAGGACAGTAGCAATCAGCCCCAGCATTTT

v_call: TRBV6-1
j_call: TRBJ1-1
cdr3_length: 14
clone_size: NA
d_call: NA
cdr3_aa: CASSDGGWGTEAFF
cdr3_nt: TGTGCCAGCAGTGACGGGGGTTGGGGCACTGAAGCTTTCTTT

v_call: TRBV12-3/TRBV12-4
j_call: TRBJ2-7
cdr3_length: 14
clone_size: few
d_call: NA
cdr3_aa: CASSYTLAGHEQYF
cdr3_nt: TGTGCCAGCAGTTACACACTCGCCGGCCACGAGCAGTACTTC

v_call: TRBV19
j_call: TRBJ2-7
cdr3_length: 16
clone_size: NA
d_call: NA
cdr3_aa: CASSIITTVYSYEQYF
cdr3_nt: TGTGCCAGTAGTATAATAACGACCGTCTACTCCTACGAGCAGTACTTC

v_call: TRBV7-9
j_call: TRBJ1-2
cdr3_length: 16
clone_size: NA
d_call: NA
cdr3_aa: CASSSYETRSRYGYTF
cdr3_nt: TGTGCCAGCAGCTCCTATGAGACTCGGTCTCGGTATGGCTACACCTTC

v_call: TRBV6-1
j_call: TRBJ1-1
cdr3_length: 17
clone_size: NA
d_call: NA
cdr3_aa: CASSEPVRLWVNTEAFF
cdr3_nt: TGTGCCAGCAGTGAACCGGTCAGACTTTGGGTGAACACTGAAGCTTTCTTT

v_call: TRBV2
j_call: TRBJ2-5
cdr3_length: 17
clone_size: once
d_call: NA
cdr3_aa: CASSEALPDSSKETQYF
cdr3_nt: TGTGCCAGCAGTGAAGCGCTTCCCGACTCGTCCAAAGAGACCCAGTACTTC

v_call: TRBV11-2
j_call: TRBJ1-3
cdr3_length: 17
clone_size: NA
d_call: NA
cdr3_aa: CASSPYQKGLSGNTIYF
cdr3_nt: TGTGCCAGCAGCCCCTACCAAAAAGGGCTCTCTGGAAACACCATATATTTT

v_call: TRBV7-9
j_call: TRBJ1-2
cdr3_length: 14
clone_size: NA
d_call: NA
cdr3_aa: CASSFTLDNYGYTF
cdr3_nt: TGTGCCAGCAGCTTCACACTCGACAACTATGGCTACACCTTC

v_call: TRBV9
j_call: TRBJ2-3
cdr3_length: 14
clone_size: few
d_call: NA
cdr3_aa: CAGRGGGPKDTQYF
cdr3_nt: TGTGCCGGCCGAGGGGGGGGGCCAAAAGATACGCAGTATTTT

v_call: TRBV12-3/TRBV12-4
j_call: TRBJ2-7
cdr3_length: 16
clone_size: few
d_call: NA
cdr3_aa: CASSLGVSRGDYEQYF
cdr3_nt: TGTGCCAGCAGTTTAGGGGTGAGCAGGGGTGATTACGAGCAGTACTTC

v_call: TRBV6-2/TRBV6-3
j_call: TRBJ1-5
cdr3_length: 13
clone_size: few
d_call: NA
cdr3_aa: CASSYSIIQPQHF
cdr3_nt: TGTGCCAGCAGTTACTCGATTATTCAGCCCCAGCATTTT

v_call: TRBV7-6
j_call: TRBJ2-1
cdr3_length: 16
clone_size: NA
d_call: NA
cdr3_aa: CASSLIWGSSYNEQFF
cdr3_nt: TGTGCCAGCAGCTTAATTTGGGGGAGCTCCTACAATGAGCAGTTCTTC

v_call: TRBV25-1
j_call: TRBJ2-5
cdr3_length: 14
clone_size: NA
d_call: NA
cdr3_aa: CASSEASLLETQYF
cdr3_nt: TGTGCCAGCAGTGAGGCAAGCCTCCTGGAGACCCAGTACTTC

v_call: TRBV4-1
j_call: TRBJ2-1
cdr3_length: 14
clone_size: NA
d_call: NA
cdr3_aa: CASSQNRVPNEQFF
cdr3_nt: TGCGCCAGCAGCCAAAACAGGGTTCCCAATGAGCAGTTCTTC

v_call: TRBV7-9
j_call: TRBJ2-5
cdr3_length: 15
clone_size: NA
d_call: TRBD1
cdr3_aa: CASSSHRGQRETQYF
cdr3_nt: TGTGCCAGCAGCTCTCACAGGGGACAACGGGAGACCCAGTACTTC

v_call: TRBV7-6
j_call: TRBJ2-2
cdr3_length: 16
clone_size: NA
d_call: TRBD1
cdr3_aa: CASSFYWTGGHGELFF
cdr3_nt: TGTGCCAGCAGCTTTTACTGGACAGGGGGTCACGGGGAGCTGTTTTTT

v_call: TRBV28
j_call: TRBJ1-1
cdr3_length: 13
clone_size: NA
d_call: NA
cdr3_aa: CASSDFGATEAFF
cdr3_nt: TGTGCCAGCAGTGACTTCGGGGCCACTGAAGCTTTCTTT

v_call: TRBV20-1
j_call: TRBJ1-5
cdr3_length: 14
clone_size: NA
d_call: NA
cdr3_aa: CSASAGEGYQPQHF
cdr3_nt: TGCAGTGCTAGCGCGGGGGAGGGTTATCAGCCCCAGCATTTT

v_call: TRBV5-1
j_call: TRBJ1-1
cdr3_length: 17
clone_size: NA
d_call: NA
cdr3_aa: CASSGWDQGNANTEAFF
cdr3_nt: TGCGCCAGCAGCGGTTGGGACCAGGGGAATGCGAACACTGAAGCTTTCTTT

v_call: TRBV4-3
j_call: TRBJ2-5
cdr3_length: 17
clone_size: NA
d_call: NA
cdr3_aa: CASSPLGARSFQETQYF
cdr3_nt: TGCGCCAGCAGCCCCCTAGGAGCGAGGAGCTTTCAAGAGACCCAGTACTTC

v_call: TRBV7-6
j_call: TRBJ2-1
cdr3_length: 17
clone_size: many
d_call: TRBD2
cdr3_aa: CASSVTSGGVSYNEQFF
cdr3_nt: TGTGCCAGCAGCGTGACTAGCGGGGGGGTATCCTACAATGAGCAGTTCTTC

v_call: TRBV6-5
j_call: TRBJ2-1
cdr3_length: 14
clone_size: many
d_call: TRBD2
cdr3_aa: CASSYGGGGNEQFF
cdr3_nt: TGTGCCAGCAGTTACGGCGGGGGAGGCAATGAGCAGTTCTTC

v_call: TRBV5-5
j_call: TRBJ1-1
cdr3_length: 13
clone_size: NA
d_call: NA
cdr3_aa: CASSLEGYSEAFF
cdr3_nt: TGTGCCAGCAGCTTGGAGGGTTACAGTGAAGCTTTCTTT

v_call: TRBV6-6
j_call: TRBJ2-7
cdr3_length: 12
clone_size: few
d_call: TRBD2
cdr3_aa: CASSLTSEEQYF
cdr3_nt: TGTGCCAGCAGCCTTACTAGCGAGGAGCAGTACTTC

v_call: TRBV4-2
j_call: TRBJ1-4
cdr3_length: 15
clone_size: NA
d_call: NA
cdr3_aa: CASSQDVGGGEKLFF
cdr3_nt: TGTGCCAGCAGCCAAGATGTCGGGGGAGGTGAAAAACTGTTTTTT

v_call: TRBV5-4
j_call: TRBJ2-1
cdr3_length: 15
clone_size: few
d_call: TRBD1
cdr3_aa: CASRAGQGLSNEQFF
cdr3_nt: TGTGCCAGCAGAGCGGGACAGGGGCTAAGCAATGAGCAGTTCTTC

v_call: TRBV27
j_call: TRBJ1-4
cdr3_length: 17
clone_size: few
d_call: NA
cdr3_aa: CASSLGGPAATNEKLFF
cdr3_nt: TGTGCCAGCAGCCTGGGGGGGCCCGCGGCAACTAATGAAAAACTGTTTTTT

v_call: TRBV12-3/TRBV12-4
j_call: TRBJ2-1
cdr3_length: 17
clone_size: many
d_call: TRBD2
cdr3_aa: CASSPSLAGGHYNEQFF
cdr3_nt: TGTGCCAGCAGTCCCAGCTTAGCGGGGGGGCACTACAATGAGCAGTTCTTC

v_call: TRBV7-9
j_call: TRBJ1-2
cdr3_length: 14
clone_size: NA
d_call: NA
cdr3_aa: CASSAESTVYGYTF
cdr3_nt: TGTGCCAGCAGCGCAGAAAGTACGGTCTATGGCTACACCTTC

v_call: TRBV7-9
j_call: TRBJ2-1
cdr3_length: 15
clone_size: many
d_call: TRBD2
cdr3_aa: CASSESGGSYNEQFF
cdr3_nt: TGTGCCAGCAGCGAAAGCGGGGGTTCCTACAATGAGCAGTTCTTC

v_call: TRBV27
j_call: TRBJ1-5
cdr3_length: 17
clone_size: few
d_call: NA
cdr3_aa: CASSLTGVPISNQPQHF
cdr3_nt: TGTGCCAGCAGTTTAACTGGGGTCCCCATAAGCAATCAGCCCCAGCATTTT

v_call: TRBV10-3
j_call: TRBJ1-5
cdr3_length: 13
clone_size: NA
d_call: TRBD1
cdr3_aa: CATRTGEGQPQHF
cdr3_nt: TGTGCCACCCGGACAGGGGAAGGTCAGCCCCAGCATTTT

v_call: TRBV6-1
j_call: TRBJ2-3
cdr3_length: 14
clone_size: many
d_call: TRBD2
cdr3_aa: CASGLGGDTDTQYF
cdr3_nt: TGTGCCAGCGGACTCGGGGGGGACACAGATACGCAGTATTTT

v_call: TRBV5-6
j_call: TRBJ2-3
cdr3_length: 13
clone_size: NA
d_call: NA
cdr3_aa: CASSYLALNTQYF
cdr3_nt: TGTGCCAGCAGCTACTTGGCGTTAAATACGCAGTATTTT

v_call: TRBV12-3/TRBV12-4
j_call: TRBJ2-7
cdr3_length: 15
clone_size: few
d_call: NA
cdr3_aa: CASSSRGLKAYEQYF
cdr3_nt: TGTGCCAGCAGTTCTAGGGGCCTCAAAGCCTACGAGCAGTACTTC

v_call: TRBV12-3/TRBV12-4
j_call: TRBJ1-2
cdr3_length: 16
clone_size: few
d_call: TRBD1
cdr3_aa: CASSNRGRLDPYGYTF
cdr3_nt: TGTGCCAGCAGCAACAGGGGACGGCTTGATCCCTATGGCTACACCTTC

v_call: TRBV2
j_call: TRBJ2-1
cdr3_length: 15
clone_size: few
d_call: NA
cdr3_aa: CASSENERGKDEQFF
cdr3_nt: TGTGCCAGCAGTGAAAACGAACGGGGGAAGGATGAGCAGTTCTTC

v_call: TRBV27
j_call: TRBJ1-4
cdr3_length: 14
clone_size: NA
d_call: NA
cdr3_aa: CASTSITTNEKLFF
cdr3_nt: TGTGCCAGCACCTCAATTACAACTAATGAAAAACTGTTTTTT

v_call: TRBV6-1
j_call: TRBJ2-1
cdr3_length: 16
clone_size: few
d_call: NA
cdr3_aa: CASSEIATGVRDEQFF
cdr3_nt: TGTGCCAGCAGTGAAATCGCTACCGGGGTAAGGGATGAGCAGTTCTTC

v_call: TRBV12-3/TRBV12-4
j_call: TRBJ2-1
cdr3_length: 16
clone_size: NA
d_call: NA
cdr3_aa: CASSLVGLTSVDEQFF
cdr3_nt: TGTGCCAGCAGTTTAGTAGGACTGACGAGCGTGGATGAGCAGTTCTTC

v_call: TRBV2
j_call: TRBJ2-7
cdr3_length: 15
clone_size: NA
d_call: TRBD1
cdr3_aa: CASSDSRGKTYEQYF
cdr3_nt: TGTGCCAGCAGTGATAGCAGGGGGAAAACCTACGAGCAGTACTTC

v_call: TRBV7-9
j_call: TRBJ1-4
cdr3_length: 11
clone_size: few
d_call: NA
cdr3_aa: CASSSERKLFF
cdr3_nt: TGTGCCAGCAGCTCCGAACGCAAACTGTTTTTT

v_call: TRBV7-8
j_call: TRBJ2-7
cdr3_length: 18
clone_size: NA
d_call: TRBD2
cdr3_aa: CASSLAGTSGGPPHEQYF
cdr3_nt: TGTGCCAGCAGCTTGGCCGGGACTAGCGGGGGGCCCCCTCACGAGCAGTACTTC

v_call: TRBV11-3
j_call: TRBJ2-1
cdr3_length: 16
clone_size: NA
d_call: TRBD1
cdr3_aa: CASSSTGQGRYNEQFF
cdr3_nt: TGTGCCAGCAGTTCTACCGGACAGGGTAGATACAATGAGCAGTTCTTC

v_call: TRBV2
j_call: TRBJ2-3
cdr3_length: 14
clone_size: NA
d_call: NA
cdr3_aa: CASSEVSAGDTQYF
cdr3_nt: TGTGCCAGCAGTGAAGTTTCAGCCGGAGATACGCAGTATTTT

v_call: TRBV6-1
j_call: TRBJ1-4
cdr3_length: 19
clone_size: NA
d_call: TRBD1
cdr3_aa: CASSAKIVGTGTTNEKLFF
cdr3_nt: TGTGCCAGCAGTGCTAAAATAGTAGGGACAGGCACAACTAATGAAAAACTGTTTTTT

v_call: TRBV2
j_call: TRBJ1-6
cdr3_length: 16
clone_size: NA
d_call: TRBD1
cdr3_aa: CASTRSGTDYNSPLHF
cdr3_nt: TGTGCCAGCACCAGATCAGGGACAGACTATAATTCACCCCTCCACTTT

v_call: TRBV12-3/TRBV12-4
j_call: TRBJ1-6
cdr3_length: 17
clone_size: NA
d_call: NA
cdr3_aa: CASSFGLSSPFNSPLHF
cdr3_nt: TGTGCCAGCAGTTTTGGGCTTTCCAGTCCTTTTAATTCACCCCTCCACTTT

v_call: TRBV27
j_call: TRBJ1-1
cdr3_length: 15
clone_size: NA
d_call: NA
cdr3_aa: CASSLLGDWDTEAFF
cdr3_nt: TGTGCCAGCAGTTTATTGGGGGACTGGGACACTGAAGCTTTCTTT

v_call: TRBV15
j_call: TRBJ1-2
cdr3_length: 14
clone_size: many
d_call: TRBD1
cdr3_aa: CATSLLRDSYGYTF
cdr3_nt: TGTGCCACCAGCCTCTTAAGGGACAGCTATGGCTACACCTTC

v_call: TRBV27
j_call: TRBJ1-2
cdr3_length: 11
clone_size: NA
d_call: NA
cdr3_aa: CATGGGPGYTF
cdr3_nt: TGTGCCACCGGTGGAGGGCCTGGCTACACCTTC

v_call: TRBV7-9
j_call: TRBJ2-1
cdr3_length: 15
clone_size: few
d_call: NA
cdr3_aa: CASLGPDSSYNEQFF
cdr3_nt: TGTGCCAGCTTAGGCCCAGATAGCTCCTACAATGAGCAGTTCTTC